This T cell receptor beta chain originates from a study of beta chain features in type 1 diabetes (dated by TCRdb to between 2017 and 2018). General notes on the study: Mean age, gender distribution, total cell number and subset yield were not different between patients and healthy donors. A total of under 120,000,000 sorted cells were examined across all samples, and RNA yield correlated strongly with the number of cells per subset. In the study, recently diagnosed type 1 diabetes patients and matched healthy donors were compared on the TCRB repertoires of their sorted circulating CD4+ T cell subsets. Regulatory and stem cell-like memory subsets were isolated from only 8 patients and about eight healthy donors, whereas naive and central memory subsets came from all 28 donors.

Inclusive of the bounding cysteine and phenylalanine, the CDR3 is 15 residues long. Solely the CDR3 DNA is kept, with 45 bases framed from the first base. From the germline V gene (reference sequence), CDR1 is LNHDA and CDR2 is SQIVND. Trimming removed 2 bases from V and 0 bases from J, leaving 9 bases between the germline ends. Points the paper makes about the study in general: Because cDNA was sequenced instead of genomic DNA, activated cells with high expression could be over-represented, although the groups did not differ in activation or CD3 levels. A moderate but significant shortening of TCRB CDR3 length was observed in type 1 diabetes patients in all four CD4+ subsets. Because the HLA sub-analyses included only small numbers of individuals, any influence of HLA type on TCRB rearrangement was left unresolved. PCR may preferentially amplify shorter templates, but because patient and control samples were amplified and corrected together, any resulting skew would affect both groups equally. Naive, central memory and regulatory TCRB repertoires appeared to be more similar among patients than among healthy donors. At VDJ recombination sites, patients with type 1 diabetes made fewer insertions and deleted more nucleotides, a pattern implying thymic rearrangement abnormalities.

A single peripheral blood draw of about 116 mL on average was collected from each donor into heparinised tubes. A BD FACSAria II was used to sort naive, central memory, regulatory and stem cell-like memory CD4+ T cells with a panel that included CD45RO, CCR7, CD25, CD127, CD95 and CD27. Purity was above 98% for every sorted population. PBMCs were isolated right away by Lymphoprep density gradient centrifugation and were stained directly, without culture. Samples were stained and sorted in pairs, with one healthy donor and one patient per experiment, so that batch effects were minimized. The entire isolated RNA was reverse transcribed using the High Capacity cDNA Reverse Transcription Kit, and thus expressed TCRB transcripts were sequenced. Naive, central memory and regulatory T cell samples underwent deep immunoSEQ sequencing, averaging about 3.5 million total reads per sample. Sorted cells were lysed in RLT buffer and RNA was extracted with DNase-treated RNeasy Micro or Mini kits, depending on cell number. To prevent cross-contamination, every cell subset was processed on its own, while patient and healthy donor samples were processed together. TCRB sequences were amplified from cDNA with the immunoSEQ multiplex PCR, producing 87-bp fragments spanning the CDR3 region. Sequencing of the amplicons was performed on the Illumina HiSeq platform. Turning to the authors' computational methods: PCR bias was corrected computationally using synthetic template baselines, and reads within Hamming distance 2 were collapsed, with unmergeable singletons discarded. Reads were aligned against IMGT to assign V, D and J genes, CDR3 length and insertions or deletions at six rearrangement sites. Within each subset, clonotype counts were normalized to the number of sorted cells before true diversity and Gini coefficients were calculated with the tcR R package. The overlap coefficient, calculated on TCRB nucleotide sequences, was used to measure repertoire sharing. TCRdb carries this immuneACCESS record with in-frame sequences only. Its versions omit some clonotypes, under half of them owing to an unresolved V gene in the studies checked, with the rest unexplained. V, J and clone size are taken as reported in that table, and D and trimming were inferred from the DNA itself. This sample comprises 140,000 or so clones, roughly a tenth of them detected only once. The top ten constitute about 0.68% of the sample.

Details on this clone: Its antigen is still unknown. No base-level quality is on record; no much larger clone is a single base apart.

The specimen was central memory CD4+ T cells from blood. The rearrangement joined TRBV19 to TRBJ2-3; 5 matching bases give a weak D call of TRBD1. The sequence was obtained from a man aged 18 to 29 in good health. The base sequence is TGTGCCAGTAGTATACAGGGTCGAAGCACAGATACGCAGTATTTT. Its translation is CASSIQGRSTDTQYF.